Presented here are 29 T cell receptor beta chains from one specimen sequenced in a study of T cells after yellow fever vaccination. TCRdb re-called the 5' RACE reads with MiXCR, one entry per CDR3 protein. The table has 29,000 or so distinct CDR3 sequences, about 4.7% seen once. Sequenced material: CD8+ T cells sorted from PBMCs, taken 10 days after the yellow fever booster vaccination. These receptors were collected from a man aged 30 to 39 who received the YFV17D yellow fever vaccine.

In its sample, this clonotype was seen many times. The chain couples TRBV9 to TRBJ1-2; D is unresolved. V dropped 0 bases and J dropped 3 bases, with 9 bases sitting between them. Germline V gene lookup returns CDR1 SGDLS and CDR2 YYNGEE. The CDR3 extends over 14 amino acids. The CDR3 DNA reads as TGTGCCAGCAGCGTAGGAGAAAGTCACTATGGCTACACCTTC. Translating it yields CASSVGESHYGYTF.

This clonotype was counted at least ten times. The chain combines TRBV29-1 with TRBJ2-7; TRBD1 matches 10 bases. The V gene's germline CDR1 is SQVTM and CDR2 ANQGSEA. V lost 6 bases, J lost 0 bases, and 5 bases stayed unmatched. CDR3 length: 14 residues. CDR3: CSVMTGGASYEQYF. As DNA, the CDR3 is TGCAGCGTAATGACAGGGGGCGCCTCCTACGAGCAGTACTTC.

This clonotype came up many times. The gene calls are TRBV27 and TRBJ2-7; D not certain. Trimming stripped 4 bases from V and 5 bases from J, with 12 bases between. Germline loops: CDR1 MNHEY, CDR2 SMNVEV (reference sequence). The CDR3 totals 13 residues. The CDR3 loop is CASSSGSFHEQYF. The CDR3 bases are TGTGCCAGCAGTTCTGGTAGTTTCCACGAGCAGTACTTC.

As to this clonotype: One end of the junction does not line up with germline, which may come from a read error. The V gene is TRBV3-1, the J gene TRBJ2-6; 9 bases agree with TRBD2. Germline CDR1 reads LGHDT; CDR2 reads YNNKEL (reference sequence). The length of the CDR3 is 17 residues. CDR3 sequence: CACRSRAGGPGANVLTF. The CDR3 coding sequence is TGTGCCTGCAGGTCGAGAGCGGGAGGACCTGGGGCCAACGTCCTGACTTTC.

In this sample, this clonotype turned up a few times. V and J are TRBV2 and TRBJ1-1; D might be TRBD1 (5 bases). V lost 0 bases and J 4 bases, leaving 12 bases between the germline ends. This CDR3 has 15 amino acids. CDR1 is SNHLY, CDR2 FYNNEI, per germline. The CDR3 coding sequence is TGTGCCAGCAGTGAAGCGCAGGGTACCGCCACTGAAGCTTTCTTT. It encodes CASSEAQGTATEAFF. Based on the CDR3 plus reference TRBV2 and TRBJ1-1, the full variable domain is EPEVTQTPSHQVTQMGQEVILRCVPISNHLYFYWYRQILGQKVEFLVSFYNNEISEKSEIFDDQFSVERPDGSNFTLKIRSTKLEDSAMYFCASSEAQGTATEAFFGQGTRLTVV.

Ten or more counts support this clonotype. The chain links TRBV13 to TRBJ2-5, with a possible D match to TRBD2 (6 bases). CDR3 length: 12 residues. Germline V gene lookup returns CDR1 PRHDT and CDR2 FYEKMQ (reference sequence). Trimming stripped 6 bases from V and 11 bases from J, with 16 bases between. The CDR3 DNA reads TGTGCCAGCAGTGCCGCGGGGAGACATCAGTACTTC. Its translation is CASSAAGRHQYF. Full variable domain (rest looked up from reference TRBV13 and TRBJ2-5): AAGVIQSPRHLIKEKRETATLKCYPIPRHDTVYWYQQGPGQDPQFLISFYEKMQSDKGSIPDRFSAQQFSDYHSELNMSSLELGDSALYFCASSAAGRHQYFGPGTRLLVL.

This clonotype was recorded at least ten times. The V gene is TRBV25-1, the J gene TRBJ2-1; D possibly corresponds to TRBD1 (5 bases). V lost 3 bases to trimming and J lost 5 bases, with 14 bases between them. Germline assignment: CDR1 MGHDK and CDR2 SYGVNS. CDR3 length: 15 amino acids. The CDR3 DNA is TGTGCCAGCAGTGACTATACGGACACCCACAATGAGCAGTTCTTC. Translation gives CASSDYTDTHNEQFF.

There are many counts of this clonotype. The chain combines TRBV20-1 with TRBJ1-1; no definite D call. Per the germline V gene, CDR1 is DFQATT and CDR2 is SNEGSKA (reference sequence). V was pared by 2 bases and J by 7 bases, with 14 bases between. CDR3 length equals 13 residues. DNA of the CDR3: TGCAGTGCTAGATCACTTAGTCGGGTTGAAGCTTTCTTT. Translating it yields CSARSLSRVEAFF.

This clonotype was found many times. This chain joins TRBV6-5 and TRBJ2-2, with 7 bases lining up with TRBD1. The CDR3 sequence is 16 residues long. The V and J ends lost 0 bases and 4 bases, in that order; junction bases with no gene match: 5. Germline assignment: CDR1 MNHEY and CDR2 SVGAGI. This chain's CDR3 is CASSYSETGTTGELFF. DNA for the CDR3: TGTGCCAGCAGTTACTCTGAGACAGGGACCACCGGGGAGCTGTTTTTT.

Ten or more counts support this clonotype. The V and J genes are TRBV12-3 or TRBV12-4 and TRBJ2-1, with 12 bases matching TRBD2. The CDR3 sequence is 13 residues long. Trimming cost V 9 bases and J 9 bases; bases outside gene matches: 6. The CDR3 reads CARLAGGPGEQFF. CDR3 nucleotides: TGTGCCAGGCTAGCGGGAGGGCCCGGTGAGCAGTTCTTC.

This clonotype was counted ten times or more. The V gene is TRBV10-3, the J gene TRBJ2-1, with D possibly called TRBD1 or TRBD2 (5 bases each). CDR1 ENHRY and CDR2 SYGVKD come from the germline V gene. CDR3 length: 12 residues. V was shortened by 4 bases and J by 8 bases, with 9 bases between the two germline ends. As DNA, the CDR3 is TGTGCCATCAGTGGGGGGATCGATGAGCAGTTCTTC. Encoded protein: CAISGGIDEQFF.

This clonotype showed up many times. This chain links TRBV6-2 or TRBV6-3 with TRBJ2-2; D may be TRBD1 (6 bases). Germline CDR1 is MNHEY and CDR2 is SVGEGT. V was trimmed by 3 bases and J by 9 bases, leaving 17 bases between them. CDR3 size: 15 residues. DNA of the CDR3: TGTGCCAGCAGTTATGAGGGACCAGGGGACCGGGAGCTGTTTTTT. This translates into CASSYEGPGDRELFF.

This rearrangement joins TRBV4-2 to TRBJ2-2, with 10 bases aligning to TRBD2. The length of the CDR3 is 22 residues. V shed 4 bases, J shed 0 bases, and the junction held 20 bases outside the gene matches. Germline CDR1 reads LGHNA; CDR2 reads YNFKEQ. The CDR3, as DNA: TGTGCCAGCAGCCTCGGGCTCATCAGCCCTACTAGCGGGAAGTCGAACACCGGGGAGCTGTTTTTT. This sequence encodes CASSLGLISPTSGKSNTGELFF.

This clonotype has at least ten counts. This chain uses TRBV15 with TRBJ1-6; D might be TRBD1 (5 bases). Germline V gene lookup returns CDR1 LNHNV and CDR2 YYDKDF (reference sequence). CDR3 length: 13 amino acids. V lost 5 bases, J lost 10 bases, and 12 bases lay in between. The CDR3 sequence is CATSYAGGSPLHF. The CDR3 nucleotides are TGTGCCACCAGCTACGCCGGGGGATCACCCCTCCACTTT.

In this sample, this clonotype turned up many times. This rearrangement joins TRBV7-2 to TRBJ2-7; 7 bases match TRBD1. V lost 5 bases and J lost 0; bases outside the gene matches: 4. The CDR3 length is 14 residues. Looked up from germline, CDR1 is SGHTA and CDR2 is FQGNSA. CDR3 loop: CASSPWTGSYEQYF. The CDR3, as DNA: TGTGCCAGCAGCCCCTGGACAGGCTCCTACGAGCAGTACTTC.

This clonotype was observed many times. V gene TRBV6-5 combines with J gene TRBJ1-1; D is uncertain. CDR3 length: 12 amino acids. In germline, CDR1 is MNHEY, CDR2 SVGAGI. The V end was cut by 6 bases, the J end by 4 bases, with 9 bases between. The CDR3 reads CASSPSGTEAFF. Here the CDR3 DNA reads TGTGCCAGCAGCCCATCGGGCACTGAAGCTTTCTTT.

This clonotype was counted at least ten times. The V gene is TRBV7-6, the J gene TRBJ2-7; 8 nucleotides align to TRBD1. Germline assignment: CDR1 SGHVS and CDR2 FNYEAQ. Germline trimming cut 6 bases from V and 0 bases from J; bases unmatched to any gene: 4. The CDR3 spans 14 residues. CDR3 nucleotides: TGTGCCAGCAGGGCAACAGGGGGCTCCTACGAGCAGTACTTC. Protein sequence: CASRATGGSYEQYF.

The sample holds many counts of this clonotype. The chain couples TRBV20-1 to TRBJ2-5, with 15 bases identical to TRBD2. The CDR3 is 15 residues long. Germline V lookup: CDR1 DFQATT, CDR2 SNEGSKA (reference sequence). The V and J ends lost 4 bases and 5 bases, in that order; junction bases with no gene match: 5. The CDR3 spells CSATGTSGRMETQYF. CDR3 DNA: TGCAGTGCTACAGGGACTAGCGGGAGGATGGAGACCCAGTACTTC.

This clonotype occurred many times. This chain connects TRBV4-3 to TRBJ2-7, with a possible D match to TRBD1 (5 bases). CDR1 LGHNA and CDR2 YSLEER come from the germline V gene. The CDR3 length is 14 residues. V lost 1 base to trimming and J lost 5 bases, with 12 bases between them. In nucleotides, the CDR3 is TGCGCCAGCAGCCAAGGCAAGGGGAAAAACGAGCAGTACTTC. Amino acid sequence: CASSQGKGKNEQYF.

This clonotype came up many times. The chain uses TRBV18 and TRBJ2-1; TRBD2 might be the D (6 bases). CDR1 is KGHSH, CDR2 LQKENI, per germline. Trimming stripped 2 bases from V and 1 base from J, with 12 bases between. The CDR3 has 16 residues. The CDR3 loop is CASSPDGTGSYNEQFF. In DNA, the CDR3 is TGTGCCAGCTCACCAGATGGGACTGGTTCCTACAATGAGCAGTTCTTC.

The rearrangement uses TRBV15 and TRBJ1-2; perhaps TRBD1 as D (6 bases). The CDR3 is 13 amino acids. Per germline, CDR1 LNHNV and CDR2 YYDKDF (reference sequence). Between the trimmed V and J ends, which lost 3 bases and 7 bases, there was a span of 12 bases. The DNA of the CDR3 is TGTGCCACCAGCAGTTTCAGGGGTGGTGGCTACACCTTC. The encoded protein is CATSSFRGGGYTF. Full variable domain (rest looked up from reference TRBV15 and TRBJ1-2): DAMVIQNPRYQVTQFGKPVTLSCSQTLNHNVMYWYQQKSSQAPKLLFHYYDKDFNNEADTPDNFQSRRPNTSFCFLDIRSPGLGDTAMYLCATSSFRGGGYTFGSGTRLTVV.

This clonotype was detected many times. The V and J genes are TRBV19 and TRBJ2-7, with 9 bases fitting TRBD1. The CDR3 loop spans 14 amino acids. Germline V gene data show CDR1 as LNHDA and CDR2 as SQIVND (reference sequence). V dropped 6 bases and J dropped 4; count of bases not matched to a gene: 7. The CDR3 DNA follows: TGTGCCAGTAGCCGACAGGGGGGAATTTACGAGCAGTACTTC. Translated: CASSRQGGIYEQYF. The variable domain in full, with the rest retrieved from reference TRBV19 and TRBJ2-7, is DGGITQSPKYLFRKEGQNVTLSCEQNLNHDAMYWYRQDPGQGLRLIYYSQIVNDFQKGDIAEGYSVSREKKESFPLTVTSAQKNPTAFYLCASSRQGGIYEQYFGPGTRLTVT.

Only a few counts were recorded for this clonotype. V and J are TRBV6-5 and TRBJ2-2; D remains unclear. V lost 5 bases to trimming and J lost 6 bases, with 7 bases between them. CDR1 is MNHEY and CDR2 is SVGAGI in the germline V gene. The CDR3 has 12 residues. CDR3: CASSVSSGELFF. The CDR3 region has the DNA TGTGCCAGCAGTGTCTCCTCCGGGGAGCTGTTTTTT.

This clonotype was picked up many times. The rearrangement joins TRBV5-5 to TRBJ2-7; D is unresolved. Germline V gives CDR1 SGHKS, CDR2 YYEKEE (reference sequence). V was pared by 5 bases and J by 6 bases, with 27 bases between. CDR3 length: 17 residues. CDR3 sequence: CASRSFAEAGEWGEQYF. In DNA, the CDR3 is TGTGCCAGCAGATCGTTTGCAGAAGCCGGAGAATGGGGCGAGCAGTACTTC.

This clonotype has ten or more counts. This chain connects TRBV20-1 to TRBJ2-7, with D perhaps TRBD1 (5 bases). There are 12 residues in the CDR3. V lost 3 bases to trimming and J lost 2 bases, with 8 bases between them. Germline V CDR1 and CDR2: DFQATT, SNEGSKA (reference sequence). The CDR3: CSARQGTYEQYF. CDR3 sequence (DNA): TGCAGTGCTAGGCAGGGAACCTACGAGCAGTACTTC.

This clonotype was counted many times. The rearrangement joins TRBV7-8 to TRBJ1-1; D is uncertain. CDR3 length equals 14 residues. The V and J ends lost 1 base and 1 base respectively, with 7 bases between them. Per the germline V gene, CDR1 is SGHVS and CDR2 is FQNEAQ. CDR3 amino acids: CASSLDFWNTEAFF. Here the CDR3 DNA reads TGTGCCAGCAGCTTAGATTTTTGGAACACTGAAGCTTTCTTT.

This clonotype has a count of ten or more. This chain links TRBV4-2 with TRBJ2-7; maybe TRBD2 (5 bases). V gave up 3 bases and J gave up 3 bases, with 12 bases separating them. CDR3 length: 14 amino acids. Germline lookup yields CDR1 LGHNA and CDR2 YNFKEQ. The CDR3 bases are TGTGCCAGCAGCCAGGGAGAGTTCCTCTACGAGCAGTACTTC. Translated, it gives CASSQGEFLYEQYF.

This clonotype was seen repeatedly, ten times or more. The CDR3 reads CASSLYRDGETQYF. CDR3 coding DNA: TGTGCCAGCAGTCTGTATCGGGACGGAGAGACCCAGTACTTC. The rearrangement uses TRBV28 and TRBJ2-5; possibly TRBD1 or TRBD2 for D (5 bases each). V dropped 5 bases and J dropped 4 bases, with 14 bases sitting between them. In germline, CDR1 is MDHEN, CDR2 SYDVKM. CDR3 length equals 14 residues.

This clonotype has at least ten counts. V usage is TRBV11-2 and J usage is TRBJ2-5; 7 nucleotides match TRBD2. V was pared by 0 bases and J by 9 bases, with 16 bases of the junction left unmatched. Germline V gene lookup returns CDR1 SGHAT and CDR2 FQNNGV. The CDR3 contains 17 residues. CDR3 in amino acids: CASSLEVRLADPSSQYF. CDR3 nucleotides: TGTGCCAGCAGCTTAGAAGTGCGGCTAGCGGACCCGTCTTCCCAGTACTTC.